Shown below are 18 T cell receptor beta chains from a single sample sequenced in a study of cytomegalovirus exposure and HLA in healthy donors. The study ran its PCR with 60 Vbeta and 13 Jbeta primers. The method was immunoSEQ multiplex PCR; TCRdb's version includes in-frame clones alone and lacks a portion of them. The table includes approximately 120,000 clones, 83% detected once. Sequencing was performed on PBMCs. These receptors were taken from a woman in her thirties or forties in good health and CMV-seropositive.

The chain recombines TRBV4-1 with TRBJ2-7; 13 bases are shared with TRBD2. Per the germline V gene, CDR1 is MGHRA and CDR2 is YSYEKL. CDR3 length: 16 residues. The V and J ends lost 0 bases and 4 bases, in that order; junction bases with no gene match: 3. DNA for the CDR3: TGCGCCAGCAGCCAAGAATCGACTAGCGGGAGGTACGAGCAGTACTTC. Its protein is CASSQESTSGRYEQYF.

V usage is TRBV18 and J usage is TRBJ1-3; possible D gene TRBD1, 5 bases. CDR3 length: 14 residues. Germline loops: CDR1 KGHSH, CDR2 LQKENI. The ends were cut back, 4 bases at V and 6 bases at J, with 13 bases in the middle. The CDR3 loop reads CASSLKGDVNTIYF. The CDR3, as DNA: TGTGCCAGCTCACTAAAAGGGGATGTAAACACCATATATTTT. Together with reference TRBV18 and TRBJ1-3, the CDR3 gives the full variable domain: NAGVMQNPRHLVRRRGQEARLRCSPMKGHSHVYWYRQLPEEGLKFMVYLQKENIIDESGMPKERFSAEFPKEGPSILRIQQVVRGDSAAYFCASSLKGDVNTIYFGEGSWLTVV.

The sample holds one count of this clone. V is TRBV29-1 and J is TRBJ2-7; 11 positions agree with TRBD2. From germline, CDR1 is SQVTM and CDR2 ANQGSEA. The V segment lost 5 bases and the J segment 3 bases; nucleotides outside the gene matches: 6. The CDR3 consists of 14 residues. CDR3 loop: CSVHEGTSGYEQYF. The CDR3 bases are TGCAGCGTTCACGAGGGGACTAGCGGCTACGAGCAGTACTTC.

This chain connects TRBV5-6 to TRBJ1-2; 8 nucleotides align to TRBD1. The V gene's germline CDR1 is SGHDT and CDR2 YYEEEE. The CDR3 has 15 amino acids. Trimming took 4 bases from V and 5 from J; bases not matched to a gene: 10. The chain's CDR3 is CASSAERTGSYGYTF. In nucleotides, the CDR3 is TGTGCCAGCAGCGCAGAGAGGACAGGGTCTTATGGCTACACCTTC.

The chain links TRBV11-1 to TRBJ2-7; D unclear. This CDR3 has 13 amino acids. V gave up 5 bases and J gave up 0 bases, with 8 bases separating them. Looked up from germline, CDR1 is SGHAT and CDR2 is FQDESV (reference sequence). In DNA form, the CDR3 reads TGTGCCAGCAGCCCTAGGAGCTCCTACGAGCAGTACTTC. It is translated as CASSPRSSYEQYF.

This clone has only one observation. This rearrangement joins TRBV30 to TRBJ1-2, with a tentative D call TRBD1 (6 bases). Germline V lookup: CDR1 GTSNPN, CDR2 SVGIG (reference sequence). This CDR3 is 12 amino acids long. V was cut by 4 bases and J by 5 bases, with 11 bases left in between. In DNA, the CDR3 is TGTGCCTGGAACAGGGACGGGTATGGCTACACCTTC. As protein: CAWNRDGYGYTF.

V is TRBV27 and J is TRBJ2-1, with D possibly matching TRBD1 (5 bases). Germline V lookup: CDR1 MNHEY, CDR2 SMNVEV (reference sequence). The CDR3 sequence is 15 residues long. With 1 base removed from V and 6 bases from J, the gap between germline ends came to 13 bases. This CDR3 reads CASSLFVDSSNEQFF. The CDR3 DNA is TGTGCCAGCAGTTTATTCGTAGACAGCTCCAATGAGCAGTTCTTC.

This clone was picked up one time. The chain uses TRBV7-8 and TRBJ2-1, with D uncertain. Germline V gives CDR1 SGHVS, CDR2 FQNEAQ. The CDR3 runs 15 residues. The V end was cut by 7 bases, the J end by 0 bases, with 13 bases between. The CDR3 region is CASTPHLSSYNEQFF. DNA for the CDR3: TGTGCCAGCACCCCCCACCTGAGCTCCTACAATGAGCAGTTCTTC.

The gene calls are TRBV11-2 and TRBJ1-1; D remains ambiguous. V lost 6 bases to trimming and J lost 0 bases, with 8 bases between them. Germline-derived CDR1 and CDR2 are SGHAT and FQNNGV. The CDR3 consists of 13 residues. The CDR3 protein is CASRPQVNTEAFF. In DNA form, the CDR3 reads TGTGCCAGCAGACCGCAGGTGAACACTGAAGCTTTCTTT.

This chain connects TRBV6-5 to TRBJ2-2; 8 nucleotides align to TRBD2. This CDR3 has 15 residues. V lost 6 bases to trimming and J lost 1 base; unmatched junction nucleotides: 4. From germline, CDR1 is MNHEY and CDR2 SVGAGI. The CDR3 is CASRALAGNTGELFF. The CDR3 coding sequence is TGTGCCAGCAGGGCTCTAGCGGGGAACACCGGGGAGCTGTTTTTT.

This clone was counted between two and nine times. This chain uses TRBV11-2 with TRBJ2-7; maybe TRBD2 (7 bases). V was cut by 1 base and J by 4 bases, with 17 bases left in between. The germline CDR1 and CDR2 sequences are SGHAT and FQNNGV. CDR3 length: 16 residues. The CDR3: CASSLGGGGSRYEQYF. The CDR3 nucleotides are TGTGCCAGCAGCTTAGGTGGGGGCGGGAGTAGGTACGAGCAGTACTTC.

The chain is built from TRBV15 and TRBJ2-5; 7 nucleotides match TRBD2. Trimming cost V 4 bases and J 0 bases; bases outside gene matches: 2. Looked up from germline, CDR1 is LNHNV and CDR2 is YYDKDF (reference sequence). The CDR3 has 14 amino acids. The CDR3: CATSMGLNQETQYF. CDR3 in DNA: TGTGCCACCAGCATGGGACTAAACCAAGAGACCCAGTACTTC.

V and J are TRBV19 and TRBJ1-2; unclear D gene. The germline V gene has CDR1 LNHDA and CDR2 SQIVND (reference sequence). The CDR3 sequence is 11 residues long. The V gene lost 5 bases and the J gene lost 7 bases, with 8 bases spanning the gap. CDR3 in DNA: TGTGCCAGTAGTCTCCATAGTGGCTACACCTTC. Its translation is CASSLHSGYTF.

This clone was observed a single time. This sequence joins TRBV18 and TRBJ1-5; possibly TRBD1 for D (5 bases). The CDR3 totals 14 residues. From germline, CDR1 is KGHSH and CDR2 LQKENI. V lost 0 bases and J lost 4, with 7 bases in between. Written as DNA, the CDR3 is TGTGCCAGCTCACCACCCGGGGGGAATCAGCCCCAGCATTTT. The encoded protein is CASSPPGGNQPQHF.

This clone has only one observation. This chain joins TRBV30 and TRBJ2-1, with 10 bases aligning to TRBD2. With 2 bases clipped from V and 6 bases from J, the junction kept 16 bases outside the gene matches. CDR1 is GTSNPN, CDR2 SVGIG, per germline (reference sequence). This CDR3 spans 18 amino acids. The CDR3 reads CAWSHFSGRTTYTNEQFF. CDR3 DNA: TGTGCCTGGAGTCATTTTAGCGGGAGGACCACCTACACCAATGAGCAGTTCTTC.

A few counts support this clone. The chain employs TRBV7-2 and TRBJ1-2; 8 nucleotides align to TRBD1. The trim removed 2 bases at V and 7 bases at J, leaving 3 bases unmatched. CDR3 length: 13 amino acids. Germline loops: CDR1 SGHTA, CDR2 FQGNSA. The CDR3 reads CASSLTTGVGYTF. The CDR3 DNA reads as TGTGCCAGCAGCTTAACGACAGGGGTTGGCTACACCTTC.

CDR3 protein: CATSRETRTLETQYF. As DNA, the CDR3 is TGTGCCACCAGCAGAGAGACTCGCACTTTAGAGACCCAGTACTTC. This chain uses TRBV15 with TRBJ2-5; D call uncertain. The ends were cut back, 0 bases at V and 4 bases at J, with 12 bases in the middle. This CDR3 spans 15 amino acids. CDR1 is LNHNV and CDR2 is YYDKDF in the germline V gene (reference sequence).

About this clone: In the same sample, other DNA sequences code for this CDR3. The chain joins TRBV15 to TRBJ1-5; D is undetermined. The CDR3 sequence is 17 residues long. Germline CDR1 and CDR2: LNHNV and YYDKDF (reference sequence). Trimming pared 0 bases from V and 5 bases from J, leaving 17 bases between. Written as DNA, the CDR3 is TGTGCCACCAGCAGAGAGGTTCCTGGCAGGACTTATCAGCCCCAGCATTTT. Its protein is CATSREVPGRTYQPQHF. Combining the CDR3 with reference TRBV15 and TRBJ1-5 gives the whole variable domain DAMVIQNPRYQVTQFGKPVTLSCSQTLNHNVMYWYQQKSSQAPKLLFHYYDKDFNNEADTPDNFQSRRPNTSFCFLDIRSPGLGDTAMYLCATSREVPGRTYQPQHFGDGTRLSIL.